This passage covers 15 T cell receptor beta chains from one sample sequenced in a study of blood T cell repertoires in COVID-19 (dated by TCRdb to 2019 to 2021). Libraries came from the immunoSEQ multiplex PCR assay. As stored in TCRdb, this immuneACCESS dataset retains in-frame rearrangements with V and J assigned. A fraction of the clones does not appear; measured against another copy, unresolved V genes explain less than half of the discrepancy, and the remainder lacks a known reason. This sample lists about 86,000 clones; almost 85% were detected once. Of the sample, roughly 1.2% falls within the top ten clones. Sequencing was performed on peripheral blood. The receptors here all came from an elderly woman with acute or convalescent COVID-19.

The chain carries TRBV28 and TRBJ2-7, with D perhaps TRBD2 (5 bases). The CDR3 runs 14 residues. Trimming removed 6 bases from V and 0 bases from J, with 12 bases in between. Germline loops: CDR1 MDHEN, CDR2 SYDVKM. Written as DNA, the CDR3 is TGTGCCAGCAGCAGCGGCCCTCGCTCCTACGAGCAGTACTTC. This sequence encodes CASSSGPRSYEQYF.

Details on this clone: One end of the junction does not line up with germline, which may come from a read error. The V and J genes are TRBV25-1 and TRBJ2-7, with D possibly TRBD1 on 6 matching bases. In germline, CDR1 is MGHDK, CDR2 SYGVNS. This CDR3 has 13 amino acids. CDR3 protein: CASSAAGTSERYF. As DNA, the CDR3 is TGTGCCAGCAGTGCCGCCGGGACATCGGAGCGGTACTTC.

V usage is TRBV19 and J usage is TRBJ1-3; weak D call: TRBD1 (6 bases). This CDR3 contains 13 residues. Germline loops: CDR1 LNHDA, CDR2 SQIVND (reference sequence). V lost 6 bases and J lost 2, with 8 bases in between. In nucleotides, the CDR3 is TGTGCCAGTAGGGGGGCGGCTGGAAACACCATATATTTT. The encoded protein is CASRGAAGNTIYF. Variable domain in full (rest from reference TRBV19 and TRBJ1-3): DGGITQSPKYLFRKEGQNVTLSCEQNLNHDAMYWYRQDPGQGLRLIYYSQIVNDFQKGDIAEGYSVSREKKESFPLTVTSAQKNPTAFYLCASRGAAGNTIYFGEGSWLTVV.

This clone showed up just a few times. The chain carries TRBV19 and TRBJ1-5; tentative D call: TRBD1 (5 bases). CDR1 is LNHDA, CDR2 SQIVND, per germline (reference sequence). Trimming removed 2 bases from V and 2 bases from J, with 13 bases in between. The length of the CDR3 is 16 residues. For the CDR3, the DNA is TGTGCCAGTAGTATATTTGGTAAAGGGGGCAATCAGCCCCAGCATTTT. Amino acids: CASSIFGKGGNQPQHF.

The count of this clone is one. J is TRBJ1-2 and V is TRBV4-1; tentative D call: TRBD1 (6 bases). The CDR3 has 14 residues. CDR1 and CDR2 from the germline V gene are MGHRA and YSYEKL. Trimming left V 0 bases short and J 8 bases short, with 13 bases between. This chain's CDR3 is CASSQDEGTWGYTF. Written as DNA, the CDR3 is TGCGCCAGCAGCCAAGATGAGGGGACATGGGGCTACACCTTC.

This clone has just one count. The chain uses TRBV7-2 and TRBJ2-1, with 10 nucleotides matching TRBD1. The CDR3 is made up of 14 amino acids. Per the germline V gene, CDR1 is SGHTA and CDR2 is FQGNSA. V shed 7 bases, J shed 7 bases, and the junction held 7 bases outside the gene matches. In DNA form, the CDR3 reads TGTGCCAGCAACCCGGGACAGGGGTGGAATGAGCAGTTCTTC. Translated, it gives CASNPGQGWNEQFF.

The CDR3 loop reads CASSLQGGNSPLHF. CDR3 nucleotide sequence: TGTGCCAGCAGTCTCCAGGGAGGTAATTCACCCCTCCACTTT. The chain is built from TRBV27 and TRBJ1-6; D is perhaps TRBD1 (5 bases). The germline CDR1 and CDR2 sequences are MNHEY and SMNVEV (reference sequence). The CDR3 extends over 14 amino acids. Trimming shortened V by 5 bases and J by 6 bases, and 11 bases separated the two germline ends.

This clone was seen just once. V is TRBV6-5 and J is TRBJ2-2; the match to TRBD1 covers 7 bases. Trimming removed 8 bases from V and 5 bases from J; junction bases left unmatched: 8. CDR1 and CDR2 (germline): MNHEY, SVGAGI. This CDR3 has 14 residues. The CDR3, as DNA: TGTGCCAGCGGAATGACAGGGCAAACCGGGGAGCTGTTTTTT. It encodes CASGMTGQTGELFF.

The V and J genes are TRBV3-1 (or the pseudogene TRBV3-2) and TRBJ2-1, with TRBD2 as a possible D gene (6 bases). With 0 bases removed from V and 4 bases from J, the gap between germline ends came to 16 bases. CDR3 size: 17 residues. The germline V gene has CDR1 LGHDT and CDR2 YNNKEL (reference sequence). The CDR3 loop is CASSQDPLGGRYNEQFF. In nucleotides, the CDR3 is TGTGCCAGCAGCCAAGATCCTCTCGGGGGACGATACAATGAGCAGTTCTTC.

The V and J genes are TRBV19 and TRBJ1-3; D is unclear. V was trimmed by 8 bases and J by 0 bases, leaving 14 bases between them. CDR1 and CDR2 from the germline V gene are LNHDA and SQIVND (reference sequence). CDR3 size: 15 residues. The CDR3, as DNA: TGTGCCAGTCGCGAGGGTGGAATCTCTGGAAACACCATATATTTT. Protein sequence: CASREGGISGNTIYF.

The CDR3 spells CASRERQGAILNYGYTF. In DNA form, the CDR3 reads TGTGCCAGCAGGGAAAGACAGGGGGCGATTTTAAACTATGGCTACACCTTC. The chain uses TRBV6-1 and TRBJ1-2; 10 nucleotides line up with TRBD1. The CDR3 sequence is 17 residues long. Looked up from germline, CDR1 is MNHNS and CDR2 is SASEGT. V dropped 6 bases and J dropped 2; count of bases not matched to a gene: 12.

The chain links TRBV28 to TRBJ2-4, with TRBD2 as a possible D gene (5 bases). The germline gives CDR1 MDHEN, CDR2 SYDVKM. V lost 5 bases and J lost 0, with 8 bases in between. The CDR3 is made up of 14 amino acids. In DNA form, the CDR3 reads TGTGCCAGCAGTCTAGCACTAGCCAAAAACATTCAGTACTTC. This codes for CASSLALAKNIQYF.

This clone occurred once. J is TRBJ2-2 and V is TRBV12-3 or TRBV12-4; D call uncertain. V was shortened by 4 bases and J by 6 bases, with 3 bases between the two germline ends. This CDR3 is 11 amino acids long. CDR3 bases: TGTGCCAGCAGTTACTCCGGGGAGCTGTTTTTT. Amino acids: CASSYSGELFF.

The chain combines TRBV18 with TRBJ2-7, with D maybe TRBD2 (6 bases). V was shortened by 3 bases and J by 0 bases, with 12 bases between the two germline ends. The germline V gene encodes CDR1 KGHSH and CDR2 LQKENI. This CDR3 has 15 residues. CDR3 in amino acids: CASSPPGGSSYEQYF. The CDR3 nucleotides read TGTGCCAGCTCACCCCCCGGGGGAAGCTCCTACGAGCAGTACTTC.

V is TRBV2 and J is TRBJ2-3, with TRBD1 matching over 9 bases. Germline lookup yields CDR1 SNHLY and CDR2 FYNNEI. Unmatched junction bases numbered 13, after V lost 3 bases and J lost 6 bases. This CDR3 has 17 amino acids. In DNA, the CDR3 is TGTGCCAGCAGTGATTACCCCGGGACAGGGACGACGGATACGCAGTATTTT. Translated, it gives CASSDYPGTGTTDTQYF.